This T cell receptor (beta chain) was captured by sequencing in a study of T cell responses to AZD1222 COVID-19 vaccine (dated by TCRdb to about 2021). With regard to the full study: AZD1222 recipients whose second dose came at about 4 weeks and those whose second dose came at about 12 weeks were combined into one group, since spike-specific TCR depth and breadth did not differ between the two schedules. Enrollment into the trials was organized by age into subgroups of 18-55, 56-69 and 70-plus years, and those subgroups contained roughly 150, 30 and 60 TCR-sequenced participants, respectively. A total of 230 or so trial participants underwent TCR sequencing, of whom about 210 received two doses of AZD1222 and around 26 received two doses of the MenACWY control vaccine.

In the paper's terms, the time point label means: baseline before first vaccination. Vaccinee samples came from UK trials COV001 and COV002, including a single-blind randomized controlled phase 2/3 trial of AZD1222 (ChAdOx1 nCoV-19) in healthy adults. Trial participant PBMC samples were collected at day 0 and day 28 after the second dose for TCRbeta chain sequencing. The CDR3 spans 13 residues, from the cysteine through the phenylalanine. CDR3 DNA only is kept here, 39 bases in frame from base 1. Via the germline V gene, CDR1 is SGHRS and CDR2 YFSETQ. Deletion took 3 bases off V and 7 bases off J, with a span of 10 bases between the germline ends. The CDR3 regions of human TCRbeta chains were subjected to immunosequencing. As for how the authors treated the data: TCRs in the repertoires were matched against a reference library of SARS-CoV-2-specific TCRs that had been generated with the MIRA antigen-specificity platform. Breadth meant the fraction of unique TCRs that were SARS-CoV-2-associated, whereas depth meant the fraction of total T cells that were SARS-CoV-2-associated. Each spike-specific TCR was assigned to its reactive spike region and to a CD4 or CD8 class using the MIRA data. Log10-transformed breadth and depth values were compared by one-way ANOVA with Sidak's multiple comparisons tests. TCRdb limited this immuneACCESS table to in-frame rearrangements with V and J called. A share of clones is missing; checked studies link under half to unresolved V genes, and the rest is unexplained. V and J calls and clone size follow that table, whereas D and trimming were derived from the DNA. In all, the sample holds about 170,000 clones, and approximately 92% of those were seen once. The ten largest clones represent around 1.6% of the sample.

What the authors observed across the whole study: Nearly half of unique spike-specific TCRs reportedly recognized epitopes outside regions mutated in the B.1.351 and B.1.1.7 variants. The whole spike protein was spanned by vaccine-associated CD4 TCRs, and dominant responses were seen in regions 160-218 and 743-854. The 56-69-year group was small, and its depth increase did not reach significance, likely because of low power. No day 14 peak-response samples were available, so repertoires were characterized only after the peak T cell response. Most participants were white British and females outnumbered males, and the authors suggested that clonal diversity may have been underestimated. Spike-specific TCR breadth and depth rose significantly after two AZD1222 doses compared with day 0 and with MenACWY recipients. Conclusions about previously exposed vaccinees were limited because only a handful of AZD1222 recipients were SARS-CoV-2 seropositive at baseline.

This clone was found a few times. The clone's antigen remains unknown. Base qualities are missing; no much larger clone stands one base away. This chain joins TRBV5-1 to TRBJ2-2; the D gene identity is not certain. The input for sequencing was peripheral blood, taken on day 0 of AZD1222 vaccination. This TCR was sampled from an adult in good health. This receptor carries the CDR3 CASSSGVDGELFF. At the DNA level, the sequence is TGCGCCAGCAGCTCCGGAGTTGACGGGGAGCTGTTTTTT.